Shown below are 28 T cell receptor beta chains from a single sample sequenced in a study of T cell responses to AZD1222 COVID-19 vaccine. Some clones are missing from TCRdb's copy, which holds only in-frame ones; the method was immunoSEQ multiplex PCR. The data show around 140,000 clones, around 90% seen once. Here the sequenced sample was peripheral blood, taken on day 0 of AZD1222 vaccination. These receptors were collected from an adult in good health.

In this sample, this clone turned up a few times. The chain employs TRBV7-9 and TRBJ1-3; 9 bases line up with TRBD1. The germline CDR1 and CDR2 sequences are SEHNR and FQNEAQ (reference sequence). This CDR3 is built from 16 residues. V lost 5 bases and J lost 2; bases outside the gene matches: 7. CDR3 DNA: TGTGCCAGCAGCCCTAGCGGGACAGGGACTGGAAACACCATATATTTT. As protein: CASSPSGTGTGNTIYF.

CDR3 protein: CASSVIGDIQGNEQFF. CDR3 bases: TGTGCCAGCAGTGTTATAGGGGATATACAGGGCAATGAGCAGTTCTTC. The chain recombines TRBV6-2 or TRBV6-3 with TRBJ2-1, with D maybe TRBD1 (6 bases). Per the germline V gene, CDR1 is MNHEY and CDR2 is SVGEGT. The germline V and J ends were trimmed by 5 bases and 6 bases, with 20 bases remaining between them. The CDR3 is 16 residues long.

This chain connects TRBV4-3 to TRBJ2-3, with D maybe TRBD1 (5 bases). Trimming left V 4 bases short and J 4 bases short, with 18 bases between. The CDR3 contains 16 residues. The germline CDR1 and CDR2 sequences are LGHNA and YSLEER. The CDR3 DNA follows: TGCGCCAGCAGCCCTCGGCCGACAGTAGGATCAGATACGCAGTATTTT. This sequence encodes CASSPRPTVGSDTQYF.

The chain employs TRBV27 and TRBJ2-1, with D perhaps being TRBD1 or TRBD2 (5 bases each). The CDR3 consists of 16 residues. Trimming took off 6 bases at V and 7 bases at J, with 22 bases between the two ends. CDR1 and CDR2 (germline): MNHEY, SMNVEV (reference sequence). The CDR3 region has the DNA TGTGCCAGCAGAGCCACCGGGACCCACCCTGGGAATGAGCAGTTCTTC. It translates to CASRATGTHPGNEQFF.

This chain joins TRBV19 and TRBJ2-3; D remains unclear. The germline CDR1 and CDR2 sequences are LNHDA and SQIVND (reference sequence). The V and J ends lost 10 bases and 0 bases respectively, with 11 bases between them. The CDR3 sequence is 13 residues long. In nucleotides, the CDR3 is TGTGCCACTGTGGGCCCCAGCACAGATACGCAGTATTTT. It is translated as CATVGPSTDTQYF. Variable domain in full (rest from reference TRBV19 and TRBJ2-3): DGGITQSPKYLFRKEGQNVTLSCEQNLNHDAMYWYRQDPGQGLRLIYYSQIVNDFQKGDIAEGYSVSREKKESFPLTVTSAQKNPTAFYLCATVGPSTDTQYFGPGTRLTVL.

A single count supports this clone. The rearrangement links TRBV14 to TRBJ1-2; 7 bases map to TRBD1. CDR1 and CDR2 from the germline V gene are SGHDN and FVKESK. The trim removed 4 bases at V and 8 bases at J, leaving 10 bases unmatched. This CDR3 is built from 14 residues. CDR3 sequence: CASSLTTGLGGYTF. Written as DNA, the CDR3 is TGTGCCAGCAGCCTTACGACAGGGCTGGGCGGCTACACCTTC. Using reference TRBV14 and TRBJ1-2 for the parts outside the CDR3, the full variable domain is EAGVTQFPSHSVIEKGQTVTLRCDPISGHDNLYWYRRVMGKEIKFLLHFVKESKQDESGMPNNRFLAERTGGTYSTLKVQPAELEDSGVYFCASSLTTGLGGYTFGSGTRLTVV.

This rearrangement joins TRBV2 to TRBJ1-2, with D hard to call. The germline V and J ends were trimmed by 6 bases and 8 bases, with 13 bases remaining between them. CDR1 SNHLY and CDR2 FYNNEI come from the germline V gene. This CDR3 region has 12 residues. The CDR3 region is CASRPGPGGYTF. The CDR3 DNA follows: TGTGCCAGCAGACCGGGCCCGGGAGGCTACACCTTC.

This chain joins TRBV6-2 or TRBV6-3 and TRBJ1-2, with a possible D match to TRBD1 (5 bases). The CDR3 covers 15 residues. CDR1 and CDR2 from the germline V gene are MNHEY and SVGEGT. V was cut by 0 bases and J by 4 bases, with 12 bases left in between. The CDR3 reads CASSYSGRGFYGYTF. Here the CDR3 DNA reads TGTGCCAGCAGTTACTCGGGACGCGGCTTCTATGGCTACACCTTC.

The genes are TRBV7-3 and TRBJ1-5, with D unresolved. This CDR3 spans 13 amino acids. The germline CDR1 and CDR2 sequences are SGHTA and FQGTGA. The germline V and J ends were trimmed by 2 bases and 6 bases, with 8 bases remaining between them. CDR3 in DNA: TGTGCCAGCAGCTTACCGGGAACTCAGCCCCAGCATTTT. Its translation: CASSLPGTQPQHF. The full variable domain, completed using reference TRBV7-3 and TRBJ1-5, is GAGVSQTPSNKVTEKGKYVELRCDPISGHTALYWYRQSLGQGPEFLIYFQGTGAADDSGLPNDRFFAVRPEGSVSTLKIQRTERGDSAVYLCASSLPGTQPQHFGDGTRLSIL.

This chain joins TRBV28 and TRBJ1-2; no clear D gene. Looked up from germline, CDR1 is MDHEN and CDR2 is SYDVKM. The V and J ends lost 7 bases and 7 bases respectively, with 16 bases between them. The CDR3 extends over 13 amino acids. The DNA of the CDR3 is TGTGCCAGCAACCGGATACAGTCCTCTGGCTACACCTTC. This codes for CASNRIQSSGYTF.

J is TRBJ2-5 and V is TRBV5-8; D unresolved. V lost 2 bases and J lost 1, with 9 bases in between. This CDR3 is built from 14 residues. Germline V lookup: CDR1 SGHTS, CDR2 YDEGEE. The CDR3 is CASSFSSRQETQYF. The CDR3 DNA reads as TGTGCCAGCAGCTTCTCCTCCCGCCAAGAGACCCAGTACTTC.

The chain couples TRBV6-5 to TRBJ1-3, with a tentative D call TRBD1 (5 bases). Trimming shortened V by 6 bases and J by 8 bases, and 14 bases separated the two germline ends. Germline CDR1 is MNHEY and CDR2 is SVGAGI. The length of the CDR3 is 13 residues. CDR3 residues: CASRDLLGDTIYF. CDR3 nucleotides: TGTGCCAGCAGAGACCTCTTAGGGGACACCATATATTTT.

The chain has TRBV19 and TRBJ1-5; 8 positions match TRBD1. J was trimmed by 7 bases and V by 3 bases; bases with no gene match: 8. Germline V CDR1 and CDR2: LNHDA, SQIVND (reference sequence). The CDR3 sequence is 15 residues long. The CDR3 DNA sequence: TGTGCCAGTAGTATCCGGCAGGGGGCTAACCAGCCCCAGCATTTT. Translated, it gives CASSIRQGANQPQHF.

The rearrangement uses TRBV9 and TRBJ2-3; D perhaps matches TRBD1 (7 bases). Trimming shortened V by 3 bases and J by 0 bases, and 11 bases separated the two germline ends. The germline CDR1 and CDR2 sequences are SGDLS and YYNGEE. The CDR3 has 15 residues. For the CDR3, the DNA is TGTGCCAGCAGCGAACAGGGGACTAGCACAGATACGCAGTATTTT. Amino acids: CASSEQGTSTDTQYF. Drawing the rest from reference TRBV9 and TRBJ2-3, the complete variable domain is DSGVTQTPKHLITATGQRVTLRCSPRSGDLSVYWYQQSLDQGLQFLIQYYNGEERAKGNILERFSAQQFPDLHSELNLSSLELGDSALYFCASSEQGTSTDTQYFGPGTRLTVL.

The rearrangement joins TRBV5-6 to TRBJ1-1; D perhaps matches TRBD1 (5 bases). Between the trimmed V and J ends, which lost 1 base and 1 base, there was a span of 11 bases. Germline CDR1 is SGHDT and CDR2 is YYEEEE. This CDR3 contains 15 residues. CDR3 amino acids: CASSLWGLGNTEAFF. CDR3 DNA: TGTGCCAGCAGCTTGTGGGGCTTGGGGAACACTGAAGCTTTCTTT. Drawing the rest from reference TRBV5-6 and TRBJ1-1, the complete variable domain is DAGVTQSPTHLIKTRGQQVTLRCSPKSGHDTVSWYQQALGQGPQFIFQYYEEEERQRGNFPDRFSGHQFPNYSSELNVNALLLGDSALYLCASSLWGLGNTEAFFGQGTRLTVV.

This clone has just one count. The chain links TRBV7-2 to TRBJ2-5; TRBD2 might be the D (7 bases). The CDR3 extends over 17 amino acids. Trimming left V 5 bases short and J 2 bases short, with 21 bases between. Germline V gene lookup returns CDR1 SGHTA and CDR2 FQGNSA. As DNA, the CDR3 is TGTGCCAGCAGCCGGAATCCCGGGAGGAGGGGGCAAGAGACCCAGTACTTC. The encoded protein is CASSRNPGRRGQETQYF.

This chain uses TRBV6-2 or TRBV6-3 with TRBJ2-7, with D perhaps TRBD2 (5 bases). Trimming pared 4 bases from V and 5 bases from J, leaving 12 bases between. Germline V gives CDR1 MNHEY, CDR2 SVGEGT. CDR3 length: 13 residues. CDR3 protein: CASSSILEDEQYF. CDR3 nucleotide sequence: TGTGCCAGCAGTTCCATACTAGAGGACGAGCAGTACTTC.

This clone appeared a single time. The gene calls are TRBV6-5 and TRBJ1-5, with D possibly TRBD1 on 5 matching bases. The germline V gene encodes CDR1 MNHEY and CDR2 SVGAGI. The CDR3 is 13 residues long. Trimming left V 6 bases short and J 6 bases short, with 12 bases between. The CDR3 region has the DNA TGTGCCAGCAGAACCCGACAGAGTCAGCCCCAGCATTTT. This encodes CASRTRQSQPQHF.

CDR3 sequence: CASKPLAVNTDTQYF. The DNA for the CDR3 is TGTGCCAGCAAGCCACTAGCGGTTAACACAGATACGCAGTATTTT. V usage is TRBV7-7 and J usage is TRBJ2-3; 8 bases are shared with TRBD2. J lost 2 bases, V lost 7 bases, and 8 bases had no gene match. The CDR3 spans 15 residues. Germline CDR1 and CDR2: SSHAT and FNYEAQ (reference sequence).

The gene calls are TRBV19 and TRBJ2-1, with D possibly being TRBD1 or TRBD2 (5 bases each). The CDR3 sequence is 12 residues long. The germline gives CDR1 LNHDA, CDR2 SQIVND (reference sequence). With 8 bases removed from V and 6 bases from J, the gap between germline ends came to 11 bases. In DNA, the CDR3 is TGTGCCAGTTCCGAGGGGCTCAATGAGCAGTTCTTC. This codes for CASSEGLNEQFF.

The chain combines TRBV24-1 with TRBJ2-1; 11 bases fit TRBD1. Germline loops: CDR1 KGHDR, CDR2 SFDVKD. V shed 4 bases and J 2 bases; nucleotides not matched to a gene: 3. This CDR3 comprises 16 residues. CDR3 in DNA: TGTGCCACCAGTGACAGGACAGGGGGCGCCTACAATGAGCAGTTCTTC. It is translated as CATSDRTGGAYNEQFF.

The CDR3 region has the DNA TGTGCCAGCAGCCCCGGTGATAGCGGGAGAGCGAACACCGGGGAGCTGTTTTTT. Its translation: CASSPGDSGRANTGELFF. The chain combines TRBV5-8 with TRBJ2-2; 9 bases are shared with TRBD2. Germline CDR1 is SGHTS and CDR2 is YDEGEE. There are 18 residues in the CDR3. After removal of 4 bases from V and 0 bases from J, the junction contained 10 bases not matched to a gene.

The chain uses TRBV4-3 and TRBJ1-5; 7 bases are shared with TRBD1. Losses at the gene ends were 4 bases for V and 6 bases for J; bases not matched to a gene: 3. Germline V gene data show CDR1 as LGHNA and CDR2 as YSLEER. The CDR3 is made up of 13 amino acids. The CDR3 DNA is TGCGCCAGCAGCCCCGGGACAGCTCAGCCCCAGCATTTT. Its translation: CASSPGTAQPQHF.

The chain employs TRBV6-5 and TRBJ2-7, with 11 positions matching TRBD2. V dropped 0 bases and J dropped 3; count of bases not matched to a gene: 4. The CDR3 runs 16 residues. From germline, CDR1 is MNHEY and CDR2 SVGAGI. CDR3 sequence: CASSYSRLAGSYEQYF. CDR3 bases: TGTGCCAGCAGTTACTCGAGACTAGCGGGGAGCTACGAGCAGTACTTC.

This sequence joins TRBV4-3 and TRBJ2-1; D not certain. The CDR3 extends over 15 amino acids. V was clipped by 1 base and J by 2 bases, with 9 bases between them. CDR1 and CDR2 (germline): LGHNA, YSLEER. CDR3 residues: CASSQGADPYNEQFF. The CDR3 DNA sequence: TGCGCCAGCAGCCAAGGGGCTGACCCCTACAATGAGCAGTTCTTC.

The chain joins TRBV11-2 to TRBJ2-7; 7 positions match TRBD2. Germline V CDR1 and CDR2: SGHAT, FQNNGV. With V trimmed by 4 bases and J by 4 bases, 10 bases remained unmatched. This CDR3 comprises 15 residues. The CDR3 nucleotides are TGTGCCAGCAGCTCACCTAGCGGAATTGCTTACGAGCAGTACTTC. Its protein is CASSSPSGIAYEQYF.

There are a few counts of this clone. V usage is TRBV7-2 and J usage is TRBJ1-2; tentative D call: TRBD1 (5 bases). CDR1 SGHTA and CDR2 FQGNSA come from the germline V gene. There are 15 residues in the CDR3. The germline V and J ends were trimmed by 5 bases and 3 bases, with 16 bases remaining between them. CDR3 sequence (DNA): TGTGCCAGCAGCCCGAACTACAGGTCCTACTATGGCTACACCTTC. It codes for CASSPNYRSYYGYTF.

The chain carries TRBV5-1 and TRBJ2-5, with 9 bases that match TRBD1. CDR1 SGHRS and CDR2 YFSETQ come from the germline V gene. Trimming took 8 bases from V and 1 from J; bases not matched to a gene: 3. The CDR3 spans 13 residues. The CDR3 sequence: CARPGQGQETQYF. The CDR3 nucleotides read TGCGCCAGGCCGGGACAGGGCCAAGAGACCCAGTACTTC.